The 7 T cell receptor beta chains below all came from one sample that was sequenced in a study of naive and memory T cell subsets (dated by TCRdb to 2015 to 2018). Their antigens are not known. Library construction relied on UMI-ligation and nested PCR. Sequencing was performed on an Illumina MiSeq. To cover both TRBC1 and TRBC2, the beta constant-region primer consisted of an equimolar mix of two oligonucleotides. The ligated cDNA went through four rounds of PCR with nested alpha and beta constant-region primers together with the SP2 primer. The raw public data were reprocessed by TCRdb itself: fastp quality trimming at Q25, MiXCR clonotype calling, in-frame beta chains only. Under each unique CDR3 protein, matching rows form one entry showing the most common genes and DNA. This sample has under 150,000 distinct CDR3 sequences in its table, and roughly a fifth of those were observed once. Roughly 0.68% of the sample is taken by the ten largest.

What the research found in general, with its limitations: A few larger clonotypes were present in naive repertoires, especially CD8 naive repertoires, and these clonotypes were possibly memory cells re-expressing CD45RA.

The specimen sequenced was naive CD8+ T cells from blood. Explained via the paper, the cell subset or site label denotes: naive T cells, CD45RA high CD27+. The receptor source for this set is a human donor in good health.

The rearrangement links TRBV9 to TRBJ1-2; D possibly corresponds to TRBD1 (6 bases). The CDR3 consists of 15 residues. Trimming removed 3 bases at V and 4 bases at J, with 16 bases between. The germline V gene encodes CDR1 SGDLS and CDR2 YYNGEE. The chain's CDR3 is CASSGERTALYGYTF. The CDR3 DNA reads as TGTGCCAGCAGCGGGGAACGGACAGCTCTCTATGGCTACACCTTC.

A few counts support this clonotype. J is TRBJ2-3 and V is TRBV6-4; D may be TRBD2 (6 bases). Germline V gene data show CDR1 as MRHNA and CDR2 as SNTAGT. This CDR3 is 15 amino acids long. V lost 6 bases, J lost 4 bases, and 17 bases lay in between. The CDR3 reads CASSLQIGSADTQYF. In DNA, the CDR3 is TGTGCCAGCAGCCTTCAAATCGGGAGCGCAGATACGCAGTATTTT.

In this sample, this clonotype turned up a few times. This chain joins TRBV12-3 or TRBV12-4 and TRBJ2-7; no clear D gene. The CDR3 is made up of 12 amino acids. Trimming removed 5 bases from V and 4 bases from J, with 9 bases in between. CDR3 bases: TGTGCCAGCAGTCGGACCCTATACGAGCAGTACTTC. As protein: CASSRTLYEQYF.

This clonotype occurred many times. The chain employs TRBV28 and TRBJ2-5; the D is unclear. The CDR3 length is 14 residues. Per germline, CDR1 MDHEN and CDR2 SYDVKM. V lost 1 base and J lost 5, with 11 bases in between. CDR3 DNA: TGTGCCAGCAGTTTATCCAGCTCCGGGGAGACCCAGTACTTC. It specifies CASSLSSSGETQYF.

This clonotype was observed a handful of times. The CDR3 region has the DNA TGTGCCAGCGCAGGGGATTTTAGCAATCAGCCCCAGCATTTT. Residues: CASAGDFSNQPQHF. The rearrangement joins TRBV2 to TRBJ1-5; the D gene is possibly TRBD1 (6 bases). The CDR3 totals 14 residues. Between the trimmed V and J ends, which lost 8 bases and 0 bases, there was a span of 11 bases. The V gene's germline CDR1 is SNHLY and CDR2 FYNNEI.

The rearrangement links TRBV9 to TRBJ1-1; D might be TRBD1 (6 bases). The CDR3 sequence is 15 residues long. Germline V CDR1 and CDR2: SGDLS, YYNGEE. With 4 bases removed from V and 3 bases from J, the gap between germline ends came to 16 bases. In nucleotides, the CDR3 is TGTGCCAGCAGCCCAAGGGGGGGAGGTGACACTGAAGCTTTCTTT. The encoded protein is CASSPRGGGDTEAFF.

The chain links TRBV5-1 to TRBJ2-7; 8 bases agree with TRBD1. Trimming at V came to 7 bases and at J to 5 bases, leaving 8 bases not matched to a gene. The germline V gene has CDR1 SGHRS and CDR2 YFSETQ. There are 13 residues in the CDR3. CDR3 amino acids: CASGLTGVHEQYF. CDR3 in DNA: TGCGCCAGCGGACTGACAGGGGTCCACGAGCAGTACTTC.